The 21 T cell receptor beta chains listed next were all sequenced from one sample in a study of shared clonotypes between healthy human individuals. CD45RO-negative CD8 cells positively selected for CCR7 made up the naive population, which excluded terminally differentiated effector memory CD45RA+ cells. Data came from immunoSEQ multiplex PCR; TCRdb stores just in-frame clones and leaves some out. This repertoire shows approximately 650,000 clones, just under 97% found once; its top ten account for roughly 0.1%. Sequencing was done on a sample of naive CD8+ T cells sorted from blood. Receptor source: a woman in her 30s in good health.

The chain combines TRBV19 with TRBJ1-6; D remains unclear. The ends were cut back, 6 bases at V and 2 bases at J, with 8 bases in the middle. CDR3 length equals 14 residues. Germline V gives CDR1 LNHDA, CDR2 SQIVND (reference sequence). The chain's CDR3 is CASRTAAYNSPLHF. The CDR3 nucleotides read TGTGCCAGTAGGACGGCAGCCTATAATTCACCCCTCCACTTT.

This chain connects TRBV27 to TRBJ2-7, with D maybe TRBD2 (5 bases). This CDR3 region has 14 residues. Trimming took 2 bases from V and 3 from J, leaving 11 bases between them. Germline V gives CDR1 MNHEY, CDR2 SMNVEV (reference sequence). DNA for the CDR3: TGTGCCAGCAGTTTAGGAGGTGTCCGCTACGAGCAGTACTTC. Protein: CASSLGGVRYEQYF.

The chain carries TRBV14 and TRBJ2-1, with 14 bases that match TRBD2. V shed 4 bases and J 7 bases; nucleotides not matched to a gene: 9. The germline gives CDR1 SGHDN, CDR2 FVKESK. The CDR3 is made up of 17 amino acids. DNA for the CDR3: TGTGCCAGCAGCCTCCGACTAGCGGGAGGGCCGGAGAATGAGCAGTTCTTC. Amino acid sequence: CASSLRLAGGPENEQFF.

Here the CDR3 DNA reads TGTGCCAGCAGCTATCATCGGGTAGGGGAGACCCAGTACTTC. Protein sequence: CASSYHRVGETQYF. The rearrangement joins TRBV28 to TRBJ2-5; D is ambiguous. The length of the CDR3 is 14 residues. Germline CDR1 is MDHEN and CDR2 is SYDVKM. The V gene lost 6 bases and the J gene lost 5 bases, with 16 bases spanning the gap.

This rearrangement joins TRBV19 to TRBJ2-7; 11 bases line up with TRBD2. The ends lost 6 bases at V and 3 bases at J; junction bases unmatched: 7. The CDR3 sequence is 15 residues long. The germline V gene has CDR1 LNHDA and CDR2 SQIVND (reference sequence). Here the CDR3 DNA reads TGTGCCAGTAGCACCACTAGCGGGAGTATCTACGAGCAGTACTTC. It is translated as CASSTTSGSIYEQYF.

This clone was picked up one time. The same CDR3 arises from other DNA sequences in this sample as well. CDR3 protein: CASSYDSEETQYF. As DNA, the CDR3 is TGTGCCAGCAGTTACGATTCGGAAGAGACCCAGTACTTC. The genes are TRBV6-5 and TRBJ2-5; D unclear. V was trimmed by 2 bases and J by 3 bases, leaving 7 bases between them. From germline, CDR1 is MNHEY and CDR2 SVGAGI. The CDR3 is 13 residues long.

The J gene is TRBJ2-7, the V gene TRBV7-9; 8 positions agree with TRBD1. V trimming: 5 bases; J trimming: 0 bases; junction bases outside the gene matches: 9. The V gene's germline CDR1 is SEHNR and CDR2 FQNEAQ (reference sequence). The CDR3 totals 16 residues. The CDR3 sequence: CASSPHDRGRSYEQYF. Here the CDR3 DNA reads TGTGCCAGCAGCCCCCACGACAGGGGACGCTCCTACGAGCAGTACTTC.

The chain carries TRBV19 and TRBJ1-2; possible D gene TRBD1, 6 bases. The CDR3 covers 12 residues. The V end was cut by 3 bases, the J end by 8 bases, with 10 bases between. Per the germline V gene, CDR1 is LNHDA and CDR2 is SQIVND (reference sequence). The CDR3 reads CASSMGHIGYTF. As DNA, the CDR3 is TGTGCCAGTAGTATGGGACACATAGGCTACACCTTC.

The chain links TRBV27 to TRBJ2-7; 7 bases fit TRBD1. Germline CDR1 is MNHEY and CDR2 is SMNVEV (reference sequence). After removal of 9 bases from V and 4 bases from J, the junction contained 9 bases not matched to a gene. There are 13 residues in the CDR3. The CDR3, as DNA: TGTGCCAGTCGGCCGGGACAGAAATACGAGCAGTACTTC. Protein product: CASRPGQKYEQYF.

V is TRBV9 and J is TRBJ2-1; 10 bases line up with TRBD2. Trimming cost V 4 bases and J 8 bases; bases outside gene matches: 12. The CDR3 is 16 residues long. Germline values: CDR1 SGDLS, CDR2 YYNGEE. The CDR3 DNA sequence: TGTGCCAGCAGCCCCCAACTAGCGGGAATTGTCGATGAGCAGTTCTTC. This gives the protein CASSPQLAGIVDEQFF.

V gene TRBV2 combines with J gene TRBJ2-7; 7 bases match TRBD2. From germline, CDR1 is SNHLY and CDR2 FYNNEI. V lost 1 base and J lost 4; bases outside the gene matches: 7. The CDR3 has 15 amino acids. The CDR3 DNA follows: TGTGCCAGCAGTGAAGTGGCGGGGGTTCGATACGAGCAGTACTTC. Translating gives CASSEVAGVRYEQYF.

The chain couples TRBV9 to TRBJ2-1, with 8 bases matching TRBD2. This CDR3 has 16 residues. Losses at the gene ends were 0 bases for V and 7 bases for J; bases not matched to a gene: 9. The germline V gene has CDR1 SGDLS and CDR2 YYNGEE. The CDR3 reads CASSVVVAGLGNEQFF. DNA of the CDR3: TGTGCCAGCAGCGTAGTGGTAGCGGGATTGGGGAATGAGCAGTTCTTC.

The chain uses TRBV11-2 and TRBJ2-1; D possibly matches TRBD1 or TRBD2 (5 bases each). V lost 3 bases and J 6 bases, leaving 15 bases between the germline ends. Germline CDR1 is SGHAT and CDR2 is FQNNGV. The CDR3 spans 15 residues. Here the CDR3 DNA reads TGTGCCAGCAGCTTTGAGGCAGGGACGGGCAATGAGCAGTTCTTC. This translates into CASSFEAGTGNEQFF.

The CDR3 here is CASSYSSGHLGYEQYF. The CDR3 DNA follows: TGTGCCAGCAGTTACTCGTCGGGACACTTGGGTTACGAGCAGTACTTC. V is TRBV6-5 and J is TRBJ2-7, with D tentatively TRBD1 (6 bases). The CDR3 contains 16 residues. Germline assignment: CDR1 MNHEY and CDR2 SVGAGI. Trimming removed 0 bases from V and 4 bases from J, with 16 bases in between.

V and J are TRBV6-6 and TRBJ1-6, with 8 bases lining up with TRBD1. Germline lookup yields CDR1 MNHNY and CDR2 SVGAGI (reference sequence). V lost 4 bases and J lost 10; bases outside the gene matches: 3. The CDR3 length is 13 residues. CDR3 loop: CASSWDRQSPLHF. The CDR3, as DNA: TGTGCCAGCAGTTGGGACAGGCAATCACCCCTCCACTTT.

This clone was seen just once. The CDR3 region has the DNA TGTGCCAGCAGTTTGAGGGAGTGGGGGGCCCGAGCCTACGAGCAGTACTTC. Its translation: CASSLREWGARAYEQYF. This chain links TRBV28 with TRBJ2-7; TRBD1 or TRBD2 may be the D gene (6 bases each). Germline V gives CDR1 MDHEN, CDR2 SYDVKM. V was shortened by 3 bases and J by 2 bases, with 20 bases between the two germline ends. CDR3 length equals 17 residues.

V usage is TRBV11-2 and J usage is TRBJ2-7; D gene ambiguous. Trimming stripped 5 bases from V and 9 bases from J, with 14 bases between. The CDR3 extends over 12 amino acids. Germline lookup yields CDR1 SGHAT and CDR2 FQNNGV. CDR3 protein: CASSLGRVAQYF. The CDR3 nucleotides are TGTGCCAGCAGCCTCGGGCGCGTCGCGCAGTACTTC.

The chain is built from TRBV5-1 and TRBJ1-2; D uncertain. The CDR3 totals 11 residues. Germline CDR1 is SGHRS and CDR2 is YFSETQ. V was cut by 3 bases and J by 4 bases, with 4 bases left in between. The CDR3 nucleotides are TGCGCCAGCAGCTCCTTCTATGGCTACACCTTC. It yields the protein CASSSFYGYTF.

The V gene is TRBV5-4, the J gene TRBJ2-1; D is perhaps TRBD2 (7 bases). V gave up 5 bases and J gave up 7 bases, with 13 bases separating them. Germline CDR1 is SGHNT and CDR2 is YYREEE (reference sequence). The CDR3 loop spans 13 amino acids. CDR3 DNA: TGTGCCAGCAGGGGGGGGGCCGGGAATGAGCAGTTCTTC. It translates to CASRGGAGNEQFF.

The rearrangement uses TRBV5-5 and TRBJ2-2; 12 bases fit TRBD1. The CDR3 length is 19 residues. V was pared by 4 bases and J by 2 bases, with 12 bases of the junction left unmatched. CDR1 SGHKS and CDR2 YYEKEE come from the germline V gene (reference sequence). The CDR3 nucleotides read TGTGCCAGCAGCCCCGGGACAGGGGGCTTTTTGGCCAACACCGGGGAGCTGTTTTTT. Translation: CASSPGTGGFLANTGELFF.

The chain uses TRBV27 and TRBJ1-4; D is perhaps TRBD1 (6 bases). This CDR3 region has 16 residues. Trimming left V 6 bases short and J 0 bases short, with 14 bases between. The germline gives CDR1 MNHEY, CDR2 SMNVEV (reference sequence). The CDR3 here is CASRTGPGTTNEKLFF. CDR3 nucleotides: TGTGCCAGCAGAACAGGGCCGGGAACAACTAATGAAAAACTGTTTTTT. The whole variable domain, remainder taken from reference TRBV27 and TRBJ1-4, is EAQVTQNPRYLITVTGKKLTVTCSQNMNHEYMSWYRQDPGLGLRQIYYSMNVEVTDKGDVPEGYKVSRKEKRNFPLILESPSPNQTSLYFCASRTGPGTTNEKLFFGSGTQLSVL.